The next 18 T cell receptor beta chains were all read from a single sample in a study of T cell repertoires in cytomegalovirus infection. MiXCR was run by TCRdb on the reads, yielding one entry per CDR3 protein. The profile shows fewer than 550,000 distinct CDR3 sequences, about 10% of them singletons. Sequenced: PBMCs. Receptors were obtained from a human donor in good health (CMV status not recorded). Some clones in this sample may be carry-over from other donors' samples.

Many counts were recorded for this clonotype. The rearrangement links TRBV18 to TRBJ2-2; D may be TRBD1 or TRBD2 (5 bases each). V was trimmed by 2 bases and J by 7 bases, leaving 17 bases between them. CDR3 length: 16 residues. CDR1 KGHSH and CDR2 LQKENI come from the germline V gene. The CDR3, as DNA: TGTGCCAGCTCACCAGGCCGACAGAGAGGAGGCGGGGAGCTGTTTTTT. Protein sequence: CASSPGRQRGGGELFF.

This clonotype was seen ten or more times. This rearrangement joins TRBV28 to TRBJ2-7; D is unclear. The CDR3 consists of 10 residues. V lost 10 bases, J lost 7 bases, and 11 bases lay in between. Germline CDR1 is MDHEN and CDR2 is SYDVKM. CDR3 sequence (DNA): TGTGCCACCGCGAGACGAGAGCAGTACTTC. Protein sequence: CATARREQYF.

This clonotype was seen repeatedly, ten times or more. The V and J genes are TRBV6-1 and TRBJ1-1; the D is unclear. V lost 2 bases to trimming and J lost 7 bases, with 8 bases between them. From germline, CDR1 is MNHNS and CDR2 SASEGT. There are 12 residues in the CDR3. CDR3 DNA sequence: TGTGCCAGCAGTGAACTAGGGTATGAAGCTTTCTTT. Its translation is CASSELGYEAFF.

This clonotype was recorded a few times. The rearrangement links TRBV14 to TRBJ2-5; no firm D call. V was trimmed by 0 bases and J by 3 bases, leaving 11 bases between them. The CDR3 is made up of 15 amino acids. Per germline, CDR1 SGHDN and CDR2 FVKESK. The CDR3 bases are TGTGCCAGCAGCCAAGATGCAAGGAGAAAAGAGACCCAGTACTTC. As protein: CASSQDARRKETQYF.

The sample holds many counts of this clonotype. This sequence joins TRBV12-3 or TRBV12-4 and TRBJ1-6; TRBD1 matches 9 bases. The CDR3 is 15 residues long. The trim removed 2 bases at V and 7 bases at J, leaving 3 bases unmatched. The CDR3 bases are TGTGCCAGCAGTTTAATGGGACAGGGAAATTCACCCCTCCACTTT. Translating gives CASSLMGQGNSPLHF.

The CDR3 spells CASSPGTGAVSYNSPLHF. In nucleotides, the CDR3 is TGTGCCAGCAGTCCAGGGACAGGGGCCGTCTCCTATAATTCACCCCTCCACTTT. The chain couples TRBV27 to TRBJ1-6, with TRBD1 identical over 10 bases. This CDR3 has 18 residues. Germline CDR1 and CDR2: MNHEY and SMNVEV (reference sequence). V dropped 5 bases and J dropped 0; count of bases not matched to a gene: 7.

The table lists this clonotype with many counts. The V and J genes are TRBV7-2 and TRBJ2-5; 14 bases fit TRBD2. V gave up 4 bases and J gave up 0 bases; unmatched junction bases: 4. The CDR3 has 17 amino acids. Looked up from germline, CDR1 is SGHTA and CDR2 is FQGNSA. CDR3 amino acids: CASSSGLAGENQETQYF. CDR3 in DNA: TGTGCCAGCAGCTCGGGACTAGCGGGAGAGAACCAAGAGACCCAGTACTTC.

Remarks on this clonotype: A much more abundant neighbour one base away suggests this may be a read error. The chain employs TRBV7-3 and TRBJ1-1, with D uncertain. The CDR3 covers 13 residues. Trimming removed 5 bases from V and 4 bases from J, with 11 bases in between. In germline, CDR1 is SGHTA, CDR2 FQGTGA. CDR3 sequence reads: CASSLSVLTEAFF. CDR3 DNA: TGTGCCAGCAGCCTATCAGTGCTCACTGAAGCTTTCTTT.

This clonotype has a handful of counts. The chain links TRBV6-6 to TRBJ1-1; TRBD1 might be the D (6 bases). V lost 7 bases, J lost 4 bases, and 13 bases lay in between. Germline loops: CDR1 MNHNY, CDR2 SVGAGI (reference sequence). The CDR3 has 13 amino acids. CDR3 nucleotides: TGTGCCAGCACCTTGAGGGGGGTCACTGAAGCTTTCTTT. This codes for CASTLRGVTEAFF.

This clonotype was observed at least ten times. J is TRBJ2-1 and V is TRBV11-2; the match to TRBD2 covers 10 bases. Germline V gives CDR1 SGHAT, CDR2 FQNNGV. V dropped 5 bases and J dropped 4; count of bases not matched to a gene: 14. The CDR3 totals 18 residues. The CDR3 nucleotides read TGTGCCAGCAGCCCCCCTTTGCAAACTAGCGGGGCGTACAATGAGCAGTTCTTC. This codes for CASSPPLQTSGAYNEQFF.

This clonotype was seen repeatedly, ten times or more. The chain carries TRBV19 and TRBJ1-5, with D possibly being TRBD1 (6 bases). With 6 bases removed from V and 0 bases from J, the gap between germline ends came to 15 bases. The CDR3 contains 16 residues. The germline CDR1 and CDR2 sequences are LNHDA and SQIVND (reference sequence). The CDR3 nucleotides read TGTGCCAGTAGGCCGGACAGAGAGTATAGCAATCAGCCCCAGCATTTT. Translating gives CASRPDREYSNQPQHF.

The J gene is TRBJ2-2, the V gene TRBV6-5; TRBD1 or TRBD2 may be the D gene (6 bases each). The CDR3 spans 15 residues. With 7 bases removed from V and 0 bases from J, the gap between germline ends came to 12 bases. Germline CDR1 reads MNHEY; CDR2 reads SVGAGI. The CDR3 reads CASKRGATNTGELFF. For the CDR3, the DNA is TGTGCCAGCAAGAGGGGGGCGACGAACACCGGGGAGCTGTTTTTT.

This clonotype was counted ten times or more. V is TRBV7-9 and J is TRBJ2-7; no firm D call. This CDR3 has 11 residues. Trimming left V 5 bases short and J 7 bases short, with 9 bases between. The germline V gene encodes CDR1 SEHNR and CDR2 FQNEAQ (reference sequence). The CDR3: CASSPLPEQYF. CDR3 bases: TGTGCCAGCAGCCCCCTACCTGAGCAGTACTTC.

CDR3 loop: CSARGVGMSTEAFF. DNA of the CDR3: TGCAGTGCTAGAGGGGTGGGAATGTCCACTGAAGCTTTCTTT. The rearrangement joins TRBV20-1 to TRBJ1-1; no firm D call. V was shortened by 1 base and J by 4 bases, with 13 bases between the two germline ends. CDR3 length equals 14 residues. Per germline, CDR1 DFQATT and CDR2 SNEGSKA (reference sequence).

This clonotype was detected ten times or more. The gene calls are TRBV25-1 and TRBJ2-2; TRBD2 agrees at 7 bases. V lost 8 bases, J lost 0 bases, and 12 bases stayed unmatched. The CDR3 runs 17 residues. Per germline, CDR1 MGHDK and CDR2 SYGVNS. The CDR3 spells CASRGLSRLANTGELFF. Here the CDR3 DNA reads TGTGCCAGCCGGGGACTATCCCGACTCGCGAACACCGGGGAGCTGTTTTTT.

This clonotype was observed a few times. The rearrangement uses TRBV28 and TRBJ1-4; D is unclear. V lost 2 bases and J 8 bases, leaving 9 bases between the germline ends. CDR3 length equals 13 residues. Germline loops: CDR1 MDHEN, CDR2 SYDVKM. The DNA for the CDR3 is TGTGCCAGCAGTTTAAGGGTCCACGAAAAACTGTTTTTT. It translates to CASSLRVHEKLFF.

CDR3 protein: CSATLGSGGADTQYF. DNA for the CDR3: TGCAGTGCTACCTTGGGGAGCGGGGGGGCAGATACGCAGTATTTT. The chain recombines TRBV20-1 with TRBJ2-3; 10 nucleotides match TRBD2. Per the germline V gene, CDR1 is DFQATT and CDR2 is SNEGSKA (reference sequence). V shed 4 bases and J 4 bases; nucleotides not matched to a gene: 8. The CDR3 sequence is 15 residues long.

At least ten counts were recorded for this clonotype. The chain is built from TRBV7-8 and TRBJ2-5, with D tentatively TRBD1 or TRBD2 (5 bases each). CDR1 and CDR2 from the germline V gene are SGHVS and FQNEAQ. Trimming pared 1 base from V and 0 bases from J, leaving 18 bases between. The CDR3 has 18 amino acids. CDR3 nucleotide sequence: TGTGCCAGCAGCTTAGAAGTCCCGTCGGGGCCCCACCAAGAGACCCAGTACTTC. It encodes CASSLEVPSGPHQETQYF.